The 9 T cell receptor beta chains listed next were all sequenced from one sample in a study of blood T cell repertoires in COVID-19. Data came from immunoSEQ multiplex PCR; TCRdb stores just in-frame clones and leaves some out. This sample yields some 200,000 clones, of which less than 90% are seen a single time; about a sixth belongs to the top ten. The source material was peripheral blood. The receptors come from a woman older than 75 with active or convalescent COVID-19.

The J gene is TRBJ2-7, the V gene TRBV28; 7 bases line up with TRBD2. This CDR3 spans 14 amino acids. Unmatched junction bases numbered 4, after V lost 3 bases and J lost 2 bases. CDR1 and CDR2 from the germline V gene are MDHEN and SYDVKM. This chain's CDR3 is CASSLGTITYEQYF. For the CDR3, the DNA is TGTGCCAGCAGTTTGGGGACTATAACCTACGAGCAGTACTTC.

The CDR3 coding sequence is TGTGCCAGCAGCCAAGATGACTATAACACCGGGGAGCTGTTTTTT. Residues: CASSQDDYNTGELFF. This chain uses TRBV4-2 with TRBJ2-2; perhaps TRBD2 as D (5 bases). V lost 0 bases and J 2 bases, leaving 7 bases between the germline ends. Germline CDR1 and CDR2: LGHNA and YNFKEQ. This CDR3 comprises 15 residues.

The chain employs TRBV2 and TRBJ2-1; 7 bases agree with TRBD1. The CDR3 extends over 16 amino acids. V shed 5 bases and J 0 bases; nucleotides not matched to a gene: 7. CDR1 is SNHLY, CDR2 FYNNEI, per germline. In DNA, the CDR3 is TGTGCCAGCAGTCCCATTCAGGGGGTCTCCTACAATGAGCAGTTCTTC. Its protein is CASSPIQGVSYNEQFF. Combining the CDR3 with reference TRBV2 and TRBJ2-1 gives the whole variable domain EPEVTQTPSHQVTQMGQEVILRCVPISNHLYFYWYRQILGQKVEFLVSFYNNEISEKSEIFDDQFSVERPDGSNFTLKIRSTKLEDSAMYFCASSPIQGVSYNEQFFGPGTRLTVL.

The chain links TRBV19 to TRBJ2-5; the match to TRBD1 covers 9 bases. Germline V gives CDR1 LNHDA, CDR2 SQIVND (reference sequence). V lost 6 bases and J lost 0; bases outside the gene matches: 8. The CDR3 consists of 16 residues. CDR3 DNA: TGTGCCAGTAGCTGGGGGACAGGGATTTACCAAGAGACCCAGTACTTC. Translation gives CASSWGTGIYQETQYF.

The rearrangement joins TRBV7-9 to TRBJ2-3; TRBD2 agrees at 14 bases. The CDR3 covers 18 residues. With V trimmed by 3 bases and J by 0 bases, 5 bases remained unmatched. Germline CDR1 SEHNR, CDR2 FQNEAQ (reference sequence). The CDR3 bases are TGTGCCAGCAGCTTCGGGACTAGCGGGAGTTTGAGCACAGATACGCAGTATTTT. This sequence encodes CASSFGTSGSLSTDTQYF.

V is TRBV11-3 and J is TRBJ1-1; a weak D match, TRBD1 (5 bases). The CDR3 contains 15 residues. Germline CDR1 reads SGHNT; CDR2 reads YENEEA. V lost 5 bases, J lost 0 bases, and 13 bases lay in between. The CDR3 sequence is CASSDPTGMNTEAFF. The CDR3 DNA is TGTGCCAGCAGCGATCCCACAGGAATGAACACTGAAGCTTTCTTT.

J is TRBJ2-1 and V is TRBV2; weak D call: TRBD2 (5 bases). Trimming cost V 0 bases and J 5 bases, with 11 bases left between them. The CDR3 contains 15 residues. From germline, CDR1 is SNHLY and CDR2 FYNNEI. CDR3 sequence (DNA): TGTGCCAGCAGTGAAGCTGGGCTAGCTAACAATGAGCAGTTCTTC. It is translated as CASSEAGLANNEQFF.

The CDR3 spells CASSYGGDRRNTEAFF. The CDR3 DNA sequence: TGTGCCAGCAGTTACGGGGGGGACAGGAGGAACACTGAAGCTTTCTTT. The chain combines TRBV6-2 or TRBV6-3 with TRBJ1-1; 8 nucleotides match TRBD1. Germline values: CDR1 MNHEY, CDR2 SVGEGT. V dropped 2 bases and J dropped 1; count of bases not matched to a gene: 6. This CDR3 contains 16 residues.

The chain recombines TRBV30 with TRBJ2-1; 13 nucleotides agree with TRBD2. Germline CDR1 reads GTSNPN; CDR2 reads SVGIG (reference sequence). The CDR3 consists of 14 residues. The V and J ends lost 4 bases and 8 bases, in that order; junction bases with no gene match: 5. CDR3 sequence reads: CAWTPGLAGHEQFF. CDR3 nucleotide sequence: TGTGCCTGGACCCCGGGACTAGCGGGGCATGAGCAGTTCTTC. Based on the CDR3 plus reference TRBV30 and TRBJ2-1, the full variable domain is SQTIHQWPATLVQPVGSPLSLECTVEGTSNPNLYWYRQAAGRGLQLLFYSVGIGQISSEVPQNLSASRPQDRQFILSSKKLLLSDSGFYLCAWTPGLAGHEQFFGPGTRLTVL.